The 17 T cell receptor beta chains listed next were all sequenced from one sample in a study of cytomegalovirus exposure and HLA in healthy donors. 13 Jbeta primers and 60 Vbeta primers were used for the PCR. The method was immunoSEQ multiplex PCR; TCRdb's version includes in-frame clones alone and lacks a portion of them. The sample lists roughly 130,000 clones; around 66% were seen once. The source material was PBMCs. These receptors were taken from a woman aged 60-75 years in good health and CMV-seronegative.

The chain combines TRBV28 with TRBJ2-7; a possible D gene is TRBD1 (8 bases). Looked up from germline, CDR1 is MDHEN and CDR2 is SYDVKM. With 2 bases removed from V and 5 bases from J, the gap between germline ends came to 19 bases. The CDR3 extends over 16 amino acids. Written as DNA, the CDR3 is TGTGCCAGCAGTTTAGGGGGGGCAGGGGGCAACAACGAGCAGTACTTC. It codes for CASSLGGAGGNNEQYF. Drawing the rest from reference TRBV28 and TRBJ2-7, the complete variable domain is DVKVTQSSRYLVKRTGEKVFLECVQDMDHENMFWYRQDPGLGLRLIYFSYDVKMKEKGDIPEGYSVSREKKERFSLILESASTNQTSMYLCASSLGGAGGNNEQYFGPGTRLTVT.

This clone was seen only a few times. The chain uses TRBV7-2 and TRBJ2-7; D possibly corresponds to TRBD2 (5 bases). This CDR3 comprises 15 residues. The ends were cut back, 1 base at V and 0 bases at J, with 10 bases in the middle. Germline lookup yields CDR1 SGHTA and CDR2 FQGNSA. The CDR3 sequence: CASSLEAARSYEQYF. The CDR3 DNA sequence: TGTGCCAGCAGCTTAGAAGCGGCCCGCTCCTACGAGCAGTACTTC. Full variable domain (outside the CDR3, taken from reference TRBV7-2 and TRBJ2-7): GAGVSQSPSNKVTEKGKDVELRCDPISGHTALYWYRQSLGQGLEFLIYFQGNSAPDKSGLPSDRFSAERTGGSVSTLTIQRTQQEDSAVYLCASSLEAARSYEQYFGPGTRLTVT.

This clone was counted a few times. This chain uses TRBV9 with TRBJ2-7; D unclear. V was cut by 0 bases and J by 4 bases, with 11 bases left in between. The CDR3 extends over 14 amino acids. The germline gives CDR1 SGDLS, CDR2 YYNGEE. In DNA, the CDR3 is TGTGCCAGCAGCGTAGCTCCGACTGTATACGAGCAGTACTTC. This codes for CASSVAPTVYEQYF.

The chain uses TRBV7-3 and TRBJ2-3; D gene unclear. This CDR3 contains 14 residues. V was shortened by 5 bases and J by 2 bases, with 11 bases between the two germline ends. Germline CDR1 and CDR2: SGHTA and FQGTGA. The CDR3 is CASSLDFNTDTQYF. In DNA, the CDR3 is TGTGCCAGCAGCCTTGACTTTAACACAGATACGCAGTATTTT.

The rearrangement uses TRBV5-1 and TRBJ2-5; 7 bases agree with TRBD1. V lost 4 bases to trimming and J lost 3 bases; unmatched junction nucleotides: 9. The CDR3 has 15 amino acids. Germline V CDR1 and CDR2: SGHRS, YFSETQ. CDR3 region: CASSTDGTVKETQYF. Written as DNA, the CDR3 is TGCGCCAGCAGCACCGATGGGACAGTCAAAGAGACCCAGTACTTC.

The V and J genes are TRBV5-4 and TRBJ2-4; TRBD1 is a possible D gene (6 bases). There are 16 residues in the CDR3. Trimming stripped 4 bases from V and 3 bases from J, with 17 bases between. Germline V gene lookup returns CDR1 SGHNT and CDR2 YYREEE (reference sequence). CDR3 nucleotide sequence: TGTGCCAGCAGCGATAACAGGGATTCGGGCAAAAACATTCAGTACTTC. Encoded protein: CASSDNRDSGKNIQYF.

This sequence joins TRBV5-5 and TRBJ2-3; TRBD1 aligns across 10 bases. V lost 4 bases to trimming and J lost 4 bases; unmatched junction nucleotides: 15. The germline CDR1 and CDR2 sequences are SGHKS and YYEKEE (reference sequence). This CDR3 comprises 18 residues. Written as DNA, the CDR3 is TGTGCCAGCAGCGCTCGGCCCGGGACAGGGGTATTCCCAGATACGCAGTATTTT. Translated, it gives CASSARPGTGVFPDTQYF.

The genes are TRBV5-4 and TRBJ2-3, with TRBD2 identical over 8 bases. Looked up from germline, CDR1 is SGHNT and CDR2 is YYREEE (reference sequence). The CDR3 is 15 residues long. The V gene end was trimmed by 0 bases and the J gene end by 6 bases; junction bases not matched to a gene: 6. CDR3 in DNA: TGTGCCAGCAGCTTGGCCGGGGGGGGCTGGGATACGCAGTATTTT. This encodes CASSLAGGGWDTQYF.

The chain employs TRBV6-6 and TRBJ2-3; 14 bases match TRBD2. Germline V gives CDR1 MNHNY, CDR2 SVGAGI (reference sequence). This CDR3 is built from 16 residues. V lost 2 bases, J lost 6 bases, and 4 bases stayed unmatched. This CDR3 is CASSYRLAGGRDTQYF. Written as DNA, the CDR3 is TGTGCCAGCAGTTACCGACTAGCGGGAGGGCGTGATACGCAGTATTTT.

The V gene is TRBV19, the J gene TRBJ2-6; 9 bases are shared with TRBD1. V was pared by 1 base and J by 1 base, with 8 bases of the junction left unmatched. Germline V lookup: CDR1 LNHDA, CDR2 SQIVND (reference sequence). This CDR3 region has 19 residues. The CDR3 nucleotides read TGTGCCAGTAGTATAGGGGGGACAGGGTGGGGATCTGGGGCCAACGTCCTGACTTTC. Its protein is CASSIGGTGWGSGANVLTF.

The chain is built from TRBV5-5 and TRBJ1-5, with 7 bases that match TRBD1. CDR1 and CDR2 (germline): SGHKS, YYEKEE (reference sequence). The CDR3 is made up of 16 amino acids. The junction had 6 bases not matched to a gene; V was cut back by 0 bases and J by 3 bases. The DNA for the CDR3 is TGTGCCAGCAGCTTGGAAGGGGGCAGCTTCAATCAGCCCCAGCATTTT. Protein product: CASSLEGGSFNQPQHF.

The chain carries TRBV5-6 and TRBJ2-7, with 7 bases fitting TRBD1. The CDR3 extends over 14 amino acids. V shed 6 bases, J shed 3 bases, and the junction held 9 bases outside the gene matches. CDR1 and CDR2 from the germline V gene are SGHDT and YYEEEE. The DNA of the CDR3 is TGTGCCAGCAACCAGCTGACAGGGAGCTACGAGCAGTACTTC. It translates to CASNQLTGSYEQYF. The whole variable domain, remainder taken from reference TRBV5-6 and TRBJ2-7, is DAGVTQSPTHLIKTRGQQVTLRCSPKSGHDTVSWYQQALGQGPQFIFQYYEEEERQRGNFPDRFSGHQFPNYSSELNVNALLLGDSALYLCASNQLTGSYEQYFGPGTRLTVT.

The rearrangement links TRBV21-1 to TRBJ1-2; the D call TRBD1 from the table was never checked on the DNA. TRBV21-1 is described as a pseudogene. The CDR3 runs to 17 residues. CDR3 DNA sequence: TGTGCCAGCAGCAAACGGGACAGGGCAAAAAGCAACTATGGCTACACCTTC. Its protein product is CASSKRDRAKSNYGYTF.

The J gene is TRBJ1-1, the V gene TRBV2, with D perhaps matching TRBD1 (5 bases). Per germline, CDR1 SNHLY and CDR2 FYNNEI. V lost 3 bases to trimming and J lost 2 bases, with 7 bases between them. CDR3 length: 13 amino acids. The CDR3: CASSEDINTEAFF. The CDR3 region has the DNA TGTGCCAGCAGTGAGGACATTAACACTGAAGCTTTCTTT.

The chain has TRBV4-1 and TRBJ2-7, with 8 bases fitting TRBD2. The V segment lost 6 bases and the J segment 5 bases; nucleotides outside the gene matches: 6. Germline-derived CDR1 and CDR2 are MGHRA and YSYEKL. The CDR3 extends over 13 amino acids. Here the CDR3 DNA reads TGCGCCAGCAGTCGGTTGGGACTAGACGAGCAGTACTTC. This sequence encodes CASSRLGLDEQYF.

In its sample, this clone was seen once. V usage is TRBV6-5 and J usage is TRBJ1-5, with 8 bases that match TRBD1. This CDR3 comprises 15 residues. Per germline, CDR1 MNHEY and CDR2 SVGAGI. V lost 4 bases, J lost 6 bases, and 8 bases stayed unmatched. The DNA of the CDR3 is TGTGCCAGCAGTTCATCCACAGGGGGGTCTCAGCCCCAGCATTTT. It translates to CASSSSTGGSQPQHF.

The rearrangement links TRBV5-1 to TRBJ2-7; 8 nucleotides line up with TRBD2. Germline lookup yields CDR1 SGHRS and CDR2 YFSETQ. This CDR3 is 14 amino acids long. After removal of 0 bases from V and 4 bases from J, the junction contained 3 bases not matched to a gene. In nucleotides, the CDR3 is TGCGCCAGCAGCTTGGTCGGGGGGGAATACGAGCAGTACTTC. It translates to CASSLVGGEYEQYF.